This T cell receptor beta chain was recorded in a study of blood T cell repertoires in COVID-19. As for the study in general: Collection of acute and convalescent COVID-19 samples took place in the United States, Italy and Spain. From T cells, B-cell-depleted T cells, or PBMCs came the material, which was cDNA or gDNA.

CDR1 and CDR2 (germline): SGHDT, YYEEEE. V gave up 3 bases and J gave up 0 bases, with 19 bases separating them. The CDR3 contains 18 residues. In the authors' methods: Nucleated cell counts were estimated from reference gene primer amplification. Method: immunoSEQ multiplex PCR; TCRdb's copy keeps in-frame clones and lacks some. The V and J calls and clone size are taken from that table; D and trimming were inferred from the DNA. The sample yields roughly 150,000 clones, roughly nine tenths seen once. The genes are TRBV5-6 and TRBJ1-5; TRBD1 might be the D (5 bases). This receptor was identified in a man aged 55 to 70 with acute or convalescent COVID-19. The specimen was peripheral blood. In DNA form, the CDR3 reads TGTGCCAGCAGCTCTTCGGACATTTCGATGTATAGCAATCAGCCCCAGCATTTT. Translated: CASSSSDISMYSNQPQHF. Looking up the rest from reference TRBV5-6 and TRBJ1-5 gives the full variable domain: DAGVTQSPTHLIKTRGQQVTLRCSPKSGHDTVSWYQQALGQGPQFIFQYYEEEERQRGNFPDRFSGHQFPNYSSELNVNALLLGDSALYLCASSSSDISMYSNQPQHFGDGTRLSIL.